These 5 T cell receptor beta chains were all obtained from the same sample, sequenced in a study of radiotherapy plus CTLA-4 blockade in lung cancer (dated by TCRdb to between 2018 and 2020). Receptor libraries were prepared by the immunoSEQ multiplex PCR assay. TCRdb took over this immuneACCESS table, retaining in-frame rearrangements with V and J assigned. Such tables are incomplete; in checked studies, under half of the missing clones stem from an unresolved V gene, and the remainder is unexplained. The sample table contains tens of thousands of clones; only one count was recorded for 76% of them. 8.5% to 14% of the sample goes to the ten largest clones. The source material was peripheral blood, sampled from a patient treated with radiotherapy plus ipilimumab. Receptor source: a human donor with non-small cell lung cancer who had stable disease on radiotherapy plus ipilimumab.

The genes are TRBV7-2 and TRBJ1-5; 9 bases agree with TRBD1. CDR1 SGHTA and CDR2 FQGNSA come from the germline V gene. The CDR3 loop spans 15 amino acids. J was trimmed by 7 bases and V by 7 bases; bases with no gene match: 11. The DNA for the CDR3 is TGTGCCAGCACCAGGATGGGACAGGGCTACCAGCCCCAGCATTTT. Encoded protein: CASTRMGQGYQPQHF.

This chain joins TRBV6-6 and TRBJ2-5; TRBD1 agrees at 7 bases. The J segment lost 0 bases and the V segment lost 5 bases, leaving 3 bases of the junction unmatched. The CDR3 sequence is 14 residues long. The germline V gene encodes CDR1 MNHNY and CDR2 SVGAGI (reference sequence). CDR3: CASSPGQYQETQYF. For the CDR3, the DNA is TGTGCCAGCAGTCCGGGACAGTACCAAGAGACCCAGTACTTC.

V usage is TRBV6-5 and J usage is TRBJ1-6; D possibly corresponds to TRBD1 (5 bases). CDR3 size: 14 residues. Germline CDR1 and CDR2: MNHEY and SVGAGI. V lost 7 bases and J lost 4, with 11 bases in between. The CDR3 DNA sequence: TGTGCCAGCAAGGGGACGGTGTATAATTCACCCCTCCACTTT. This codes for CASKGTVYNSPLHF.

This clone was recorded only once. The gene calls are TRBV7-9 and TRBJ1-2; D not resolved. The CDR3 is made up of 14 amino acids. From germline, CDR1 is SEHNR and CDR2 FQNEAQ (reference sequence). Trimming removed 0 bases from V and 5 bases from J, with 10 bases in between. CDR3 sequence: CASSLADPVYGYTF. As DNA, the CDR3 is TGTGCCAGCAGCTTAGCTGACCCGGTATATGGCTACACCTTC.

This clone has only a few counts. This rearrangement joins TRBV7-9 to TRBJ1-4; the D gene is possibly TRBD1 (6 bases). V was shortened by 5 bases and J by 8 bases, with 18 bases between the two germline ends. CDR3 length equals 15 residues. CDR1 and CDR2 (germline): SEHNR, FQNEAQ (reference sequence). The CDR3 nucleotides read TGTGCCAGCAGCCCATCGACAGGTTTCGGAGAAAAACTGTTTTTT. This sequence encodes CASSPSTGFGEKLFF. The whole variable domain, remainder taken from reference TRBV7-9 and TRBJ1-4, is DTGVSQNPRHKITKRGQNVTFRCDPISEHNRLYWYRQTLGQGPEFLTYFQNEAQLEKSRLLSDRFSAERPKGSFSTLEIQRTEQGDSAMYLCASSPSTGFGEKLFFGSGTQLSVL.